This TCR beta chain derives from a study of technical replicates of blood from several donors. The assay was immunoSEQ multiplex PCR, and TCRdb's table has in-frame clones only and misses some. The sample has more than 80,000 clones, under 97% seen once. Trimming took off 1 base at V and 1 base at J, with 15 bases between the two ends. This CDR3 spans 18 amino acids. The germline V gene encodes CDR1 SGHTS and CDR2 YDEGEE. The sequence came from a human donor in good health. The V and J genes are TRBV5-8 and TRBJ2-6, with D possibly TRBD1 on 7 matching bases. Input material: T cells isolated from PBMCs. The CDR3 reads CASSLRAGGISGANVLTF. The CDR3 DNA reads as TGTGCCAGCAGCTTGAGGGCAGGGGGGATTTCTGGGGCCAACGTCCTGACTTTC.